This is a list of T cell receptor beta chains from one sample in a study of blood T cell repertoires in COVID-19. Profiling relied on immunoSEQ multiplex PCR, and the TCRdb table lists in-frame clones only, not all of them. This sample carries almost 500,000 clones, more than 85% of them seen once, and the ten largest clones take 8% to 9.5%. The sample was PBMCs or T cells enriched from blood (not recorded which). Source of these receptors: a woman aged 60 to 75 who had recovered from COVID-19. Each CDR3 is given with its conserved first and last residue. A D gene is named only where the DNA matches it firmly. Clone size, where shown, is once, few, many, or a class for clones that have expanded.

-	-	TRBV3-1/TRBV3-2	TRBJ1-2	CASSRQQLNYGYTF	TGTGCCAGCAGCCGTCAACAGCTAAACTATGGCTACACCTTC
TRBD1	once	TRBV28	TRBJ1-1	CASGSTGQGALYTEAFF	TGTGCCAGCGGGTCAACCGGACAGGGGGCATTGTACACTGAAGCTTTCTTT
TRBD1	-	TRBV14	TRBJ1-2	CASSQVGGGNYGYTF	TGTGCCAGCAGCCAAGTCGGAGGGGGCAACTATGGCTACACCTTC
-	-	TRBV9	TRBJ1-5	CASSSGATAAQPQHF	TGTGCCAGCAGCTCTGGGGCGACAGCCGCCCAGCCCCAGCATTTT
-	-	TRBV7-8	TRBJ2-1	CASSLAEGGHNEQFF	TGTGCCAGCAGCTTAGCAGAAGGGGGACATAATGAGCAGTTCTTC
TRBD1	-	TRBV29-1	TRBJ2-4	CSVDPGQGNIQYF	TGCAGCGTTGATCCCGGACAGGGAAACATTCAGTACTTC
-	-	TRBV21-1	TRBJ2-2	CASSNNLLAEAGELFF	TGTGCCAGCAGCAATAACTTGCTAGCGGAGGCCGGGGAGCTGTTTTTT
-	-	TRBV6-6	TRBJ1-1	CASSYIFQVEYTEAFF	TGTGCCAGCAGTTACATTTTCCAGGTTGAATACACTGAAGCTTTCTTT
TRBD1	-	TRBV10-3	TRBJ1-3	CAIRARTGTGNTIYF	TGTGCCATCAGGGCACGGACAGGGACTGGAAACACCATATATTTT
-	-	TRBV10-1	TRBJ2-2	CASGESTGELFF	TGCGCCAGCGGAGAGAGTACCGGGGAGCTGTTTTTT
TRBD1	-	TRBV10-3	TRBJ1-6	CAINGQGGGSPLHF	TGTGCCATCAACGGACAGGGAGGCGGTTCACCCCTCCACTTT
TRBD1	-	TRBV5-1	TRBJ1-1	CASNLQGRNAEAFF	TGCGCCAGCAACCTACAGGGGAGGAACGCTGAAGCTTTCTTT
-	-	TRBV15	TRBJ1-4	CATSREGSELFF	TGTGCCACCAGCAGGGAGGGGTCAGAACTGTTTTTT
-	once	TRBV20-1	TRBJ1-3	CSASNGRNTIYF	TGCAGTGCTAGTAACGGTAGAAACACCATATATTTT
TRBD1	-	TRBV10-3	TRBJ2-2	CAIRPTGLSGELFF	TGTGCCATCAGACCGACAGGGTTATCCGGGGAGCTGTTTTTT
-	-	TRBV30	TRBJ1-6	CAWSVQGSPLHF	TGTGCCTGGAGTGTACAGGGTTCACCCCTCCACTTT
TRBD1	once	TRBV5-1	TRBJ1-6	CASSLASGQGDGSYNSPLHF	TGCGCCAGCAGCTTGGCGTCGGGACAGGGGGACGGGTCCTATAATTCACCCCTCCACTTT
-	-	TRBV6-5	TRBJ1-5	CAIGEVGNQPQHF	TGTGCCATAGGTGAGGTGGGCAATCAGCCCCAGCATTTT
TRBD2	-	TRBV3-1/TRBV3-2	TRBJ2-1	CASSLSGGLYNEQFF	TGTGCCAGCAGCCTAAGCGGGGGGCTGTACAATGAGCAGTTCTTC
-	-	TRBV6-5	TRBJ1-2	CASSPSLRGGYTF	TGTGCCAGCAGTCCCTCGTTAAGGGGTGGCTACACCTTC
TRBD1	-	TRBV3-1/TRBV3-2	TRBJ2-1	CASSPDRGYYNEQFF	TGTGCCAGCAGCCCGGACAGGGGTTACTACAATGAGCAGTTCTTC
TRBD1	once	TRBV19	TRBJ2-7	CASSGQPYEQYF	TGTGCCAGCTCGGGACAGCCATACGAGCAGTACTTC
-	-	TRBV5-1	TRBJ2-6	CASSLGGPGANVLTF	TGCGCCAGCAGCTTGGGGGGGCCCGGGGCCAACGTCCTGACTTTC
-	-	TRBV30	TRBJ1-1	CAYQGGGNTEAFF	TGTGCCTACCAAGGGGGGGGGAACACTGAAGCTTTCTTT
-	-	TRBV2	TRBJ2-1	CASSVLRSFNEQFF	TGTGCCAGCAGTGTCCTTAGAAGCTTCAATGAGCAGTTCTTC
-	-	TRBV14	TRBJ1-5	CASSRRGPSNRYYSNQPQHF	TGTGCCAGCAGCCGACGTGGCCCCTCTAACCGCTACTATAGCAATCAGCCCCAGCATTTT
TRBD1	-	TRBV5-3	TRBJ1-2	CARSTGTGVFGYTF	TGTGCCAGAAGCACCGGGACAGGGGTGTTTGGCTACACCTTC
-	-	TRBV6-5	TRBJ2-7	CASSYSPGIYEQYF	TGTGCCAGCAGTTACTCTCCCGGGATCTACGAGCAGTACTTC
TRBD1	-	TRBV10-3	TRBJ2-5	CAIRSDRGGETQYF	TGTGCCATCAGATCCGACAGGGGTGGGGAGACCCAGTACTTC
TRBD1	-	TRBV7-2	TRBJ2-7	CASSPRTGGYEQYF	TGTGCCAGCAGCCCGAGGACAGGGGGCTACGAGCAGTACTTC
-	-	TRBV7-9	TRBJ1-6	CASSPDGGEGSPLHF	TGTGCCAGCAGCCCAGACGGGGGGGAAGGGTCACCCCTCCACTTT